A single sample gave rise to the 26 T cell receptor beta chains below, sequenced in a study of blood T cell repertoires in COVID-19. Profiling relied on immunoSEQ multiplex PCR, and the TCRdb table lists in-frame clones only, not all of them. Of fewer than 60,000 clones listed, roughly nine tenths are singletons. Sequencing used peripheral blood. These receptors were collected from a human donor in a cohort sampled during active COVID-19.

The chain employs TRBV10-3 and TRBJ2-7, with D possibly being TRBD2 (5 bases). CDR1 is ENHRY, CDR2 SYGVKD, per germline. The CDR3 has 14 residues. Trimming left V 2 bases short and J 0 bases short, with 8 bases between. Here the CDR3 reads CAISERDVSYEQYF. CDR3 in DNA: TGTGCCATCAGTGAGCGGGATGTCTCCTACGAGCAGTACTTC.

This clone was seen a single time. The rearrangement links TRBV7-8 to TRBJ2-7, with D perhaps matching TRBD1 (6 bases). The CDR3 is 14 residues long. Deletions cut 5 bases from V and 4 bases from J, with 15 bases between. CDR1 and CDR2 from the germline V gene are SGHVS and FQNEAQ. The CDR3 is CASSPGTLTYEQYV. CDR3 DNA sequence: TGTGCCAGCAGCCCCGGGACACTTACTTACGAGCAGTACGTC.

The gene calls are TRBV19 and TRBJ1-5, with 10 bases aligning to TRBD1. The CDR3 has 16 amino acids. J lost 4 bases, V lost 6 bases, and 9 bases had no gene match. Germline V gives CDR1 LNHDA, CDR2 SQIVND (reference sequence). As DNA, the CDR3 is TGTGCCAGTAGAGAAATAGGGACAGGGGAGAATCAGCCCCAGCATTTT. Its protein is CASREIGTGENQPQHF.

This chain joins TRBV5-1 and TRBJ2-7; D call uncertain. The CDR3 length is 14 residues. Germline lookup yields CDR1 SGHRS and CDR2 YFSETQ. Trimming cost V 4 bases and J 0 bases, with 11 bases left between them. The CDR3 loop reads CASSPGASSYEQYF. The CDR3 nucleotides are TGCGCCAGCAGCCCCGGTGCTAGCTCCTACGAGCAGTACTTC.

V is TRBV10-3 and J is TRBJ2-7; the D gene is possibly TRBD1 (5 bases). Trimming pared 2 bases from V and 2 bases from J, leaving 10 bases between. Germline V CDR1 and CDR2: ENHRY, SYGVKD. This CDR3 comprises 14 residues. In DNA, the CDR3 is TGTGCCATCAGTGAGCCGACAGTCCCCTACGAGCAGTACTTC. Translating gives CAISEPTVPYEQYF.

The chain couples TRBV10-3 to TRBJ1-5; D is perhaps TRBD1 (6 bases). CDR1 is ENHRY and CDR2 is SYGVKD in the germline V gene. Trimming stripped 7 bases from V and 1 base from J, with 8 bases between. CDR3 size: 13 residues. In nucleotides, the CDR3 is TGTGCCATCAAAGGACAGAGCAATCAGCCCCAGCATTTT. It translates to CAIKGQSNQPQHF.

The chain links TRBV5-6 to TRBJ1-6, with D possibly matching TRBD1 (5 bases). This CDR3 comprises 11 residues. Germline-derived CDR1 and CDR2 are SGHDT and YYEEEE. Trimming removed 3 bases at V and 14 bases at J, with 9 bases between. The CDR3 nucleotides read TGTGCCAGCAGCTCAGGGTTAACCCTCCACTTT. This codes for CASSSGLTLHF. Using reference TRBV5-6 and TRBJ1-6 for the parts outside the CDR3, the full variable domain is DAGVTQSPTHLIKTRGQQVTLRCSPKSGHDTVSWYQQALGQGPQFIFQYYEEEERQRGNFPDRFSGHQFPNYSSELNVNALLLGDSALYLCASSSGLTLHFGNGTRLTVT.

The chain combines TRBV19 with TRBJ2-1, with D possibly TRBD2 on 6 matching bases. Germline V gives CDR1 LNHDA, CDR2 SQIVND (reference sequence). V lost 6 bases and J lost 7, with 16 bases in between. This CDR3 contains 14 residues. The CDR3 nucleotides read TGTGCCAGTAGATCCGGGAGATTGGGTAATGAGCAGTTCTTC. Protein product: CASRSGRLGNEQFF.

This clone is medium-sized. The gene calls are TRBV5-1 and TRBJ1-1; no clear D. The CDR3 contains 14 residues. V was clipped by 0 bases and J by 1 base, with 7 bases between them. From germline, CDR1 is SGHRS and CDR2 YFSETQ. In DNA, the CDR3 is TGCGCCAGCAGCTTGGAGCAGGCGAACACTGAAGCTTTCTTT. As protein: CASSLEQANTEAFF.

This clone was detected once. The gene calls are TRBV7-2 and TRBJ2-2, with D possibly matching TRBD1 (5 bases). Per germline, CDR1 SGHTA and CDR2 FQGNSA. The CDR3 loop spans 18 amino acids. The ends were cut back, 1 base at V and 5 bases at J, with 20 bases in the middle. CDR3 residues: CASSLGSGWGRETGELFF. CDR3 DNA sequence: TGTGCCAGCAGCTTAGGGTCCGGTTGGGGCAGGGAAACCGGGGAGCTGTTTTTT.

The chain employs TRBV5-1 and TRBJ1-2; no clear D gene. Between the trimmed V and J ends, which lost 0 bases and 0 bases, there was a span of 9 bases. CDR1 is SGHRS, CDR2 YFSETQ, per germline. CDR3 size: 15 residues. CDR3 sequence (DNA): TGCGCCAGCAGCTTGGAGGCCAGCGCTAACTATGGCTACACCTTC. The encoded protein is CASSLEASANYGYTF.

The chain uses TRBV6-1 and TRBJ2-7, with 10 bases matching TRBD1. Germline V gene sequence: CDR1 MNHNS, CDR2 SASEGT. Germline trimming cut 1 base from V and 4 bases from J; bases unmatched to any gene: 4. This CDR3 is built from 15 residues. CDR3 loop: CASSEETGGRYEQYV. DNA of the CDR3: TGTGCCAGCAGTGAAGAGACAGGGGGCAGGTACGAGCAGTACGTC.

The chain is built from TRBV24-1 and TRBJ1-1; D is uncertain. Trimming cost V 4 bases and J 2 bases, with 7 bases left between them. Germline V gives CDR1 KGHDR, CDR2 SFDVKD. This CDR3 contains 13 residues. Here the CDR3 reads CATSDGVNTEAFF. CDR3 nucleotide sequence: TGTGCCACCAGTGACGGGGTTAACACTGAAGCTTTCTTT.

This chain links TRBV9 with TRBJ2-7, with a tentative D call TRBD2 (6 bases). The CDR3 has 15 residues. V was cut by 4 bases and J by 5 bases, with 19 bases left in between. Per the germline V gene, CDR1 is SGDLS and CDR2 is YYNGEE. CDR3 bases: TGTGCCAGCAGCCCCCAGGAGGGAGGTCCCCACGAGCAGTACTTC. Translation gives CASSPQEGGPHEQYF.

The V and J genes are TRBV27 and TRBJ2-7, with 10 bases identical to TRBD2. The germline gives CDR1 MNHEY, CDR2 SMNVEV (reference sequence). The CDR3 is made up of 15 amino acids. V was clipped by 0 bases and J by 3 bases; unmatched bases: 2. CDR3 DNA: TGTGCCAGCAGTTTATCGGCTAGCGGGAGCTACGAGCAGTACTTC. It encodes CASSLSASGSYEQYF.

The V and J genes are TRBV29-1 and TRBJ2-7; possible D gene TRBD1, 5 bases. Per the germline V gene, CDR1 is SQVTM and CDR2 is ANQGSEA. Trimming removed 1 base from V and 0 bases from J, with 10 bases in between. The CDR3 contains 14 residues. CDR3 nucleotide sequence: TGCAGCGTTGAAGTTCAGGGCCCCTCCTACGAGCAGTACTTC. Its protein product is CSVEVQGPSYEQYF.

The rearrangement uses TRBV21-1 and TRBJ2-7; the table's D call of TRBD2 was not tested on the DNA. TRBV21-1 is designated a pseudogene. The length of the CDR3 is 14 residues. The CDR3 spells CASSNREGVYEQYV. The CDR3 bases are TGTGCCAGCAGCAACAGGGAGGGGGTCTACGAGCAGTACGTC.

This clone was counted once. The chain employs TRBV18 and TRBJ2-3, with D unclear. V was clipped by 4 bases and J by 2 bases, with 4 bases between them. This CDR3 contains 12 residues. In germline, CDR1 is KGHSH, CDR2 LQKENI. DNA of the CDR3: TGTGCCAGCTCACTCAACACAGATACGCAGTATTTT. Translating gives CASSLNTDTQYF.

This chain links TRBV6-4 with TRBJ2-3; 7 bases agree with TRBD1. Trimming at V came to 10 bases and at J to 2 bases, leaving 9 bases not matched to a gene. CDR3 size: 14 residues. Per germline, CDR1 MRHNA and CDR2 SNTAGT. The CDR3 reads CATSRQGDTDTQYF. Here the CDR3 DNA reads TGTGCCACCAGCAGGCAGGGGGACACAGATACGCAGTATTTT.

The chain has TRBV3-1 (or the pseudogene TRBV3-2) and TRBJ2-7; tentative D call: TRBD2 (5 bases). From germline, CDR1 is LGHDT and CDR2 YNNKEL (reference sequence). This CDR3 region has 12 residues. The CDR3 region is CASSPPLRPTGV. Here the CDR3 DNA reads TGTGCCAGCAGCCCTCCCTTACGGCCCACGGGAGTC.

This sequence joins TRBV19 and TRBJ2-1, with D tentatively TRBD1 (6 bases). This CDR3 has 15 residues. The germline gives CDR1 LNHDA, CDR2 SQIVND (reference sequence). V was clipped by 3 bases and J by 0 bases, with 9 bases between them. The CDR3, as DNA: TGTGCCAGTAGTATCCGGACAGTCTCCTACAATGAGCAGTTCTTC. It is translated as CASSIRTVSYNEQFF.

This chain connects TRBV2 to TRBJ1-1; D is undetermined. V lost 2 bases and J 1 base, leaving 5 bases between the germline ends. The CDR3 runs to 13 residues. CDR1 is SNHLY, CDR2 FYNNEI, per germline. In DNA form, the CDR3 reads TGTGCCAGCAGTGAAAGAGAGAACACTGAAGCTTTCTTT. The encoded protein is CASSERENTEAFF.

This chain uses TRBV7-9 with TRBJ2-7; 7 nucleotides align to TRBD2. Germline assignment: CDR1 SEHNR and CDR2 FQNEAQ (reference sequence). CDR3 size: 12 residues. J lost 6 bases, V lost 5 bases, and 4 bases had no gene match. The CDR3 reads CASSPGGSEQYF. The DNA of the CDR3 is TGTGCCAGCAGCCCCGGGGGGTCCGAGCAGTACTTC.

This chain joins TRBV28 and TRBJ2-3; D may be TRBD2 (6 bases). The CDR3 loop spans 15 amino acids. With 6 bases removed from V and 6 bases from J, the gap between germline ends came to 19 bases. The germline V gene encodes CDR1 MDHEN and CDR2 SYDVKM. CDR3 coding DNA: TGTGCCAGCAGAACTTATCGGGAGAATGGGGATACGCAGTATTTT. Protein sequence: CASRTYRENGDTQYF.

The chain carries TRBV19 and TRBJ1-1, with TRBD1 as a possible D gene (6 bases). The ends were cut back, 6 bases at V and 0 bases at J, with 17 bases in the middle. The germline gives CDR1 LNHDA, CDR2 SQIVND (reference sequence). The CDR3 extends over 16 amino acids. The CDR3 DNA reads TGTGCCAGTAGCAAGACCGGACAGCGGATGAACACTGAAGCTTTCTTT. Protein product: CASSKTGQRMNTEAFF.

CDR3 residues: CASSLGGPGTTTGNTIYF. CDR3 nucleotides: TGTGCCAGCAGCTTAGGGGGTCCCGGGACAACGACTGGAAACACCATATATTTT. The chain joins TRBV7-9 to TRBJ1-3; maybe TRBD1 (6 bases). Per the germline V gene, CDR1 is SEHNR and CDR2 is FQNEAQ (reference sequence). The CDR3 runs 18 residues. Trimming cost V 1 base and J 2 bases, with 18 bases left between them.